These T cell receptor beta chains were read from a single sample in a study of blood T cell repertoires in COVID-19. Here immunoSEQ multiplex PCR was the method, and the copy in TCRdb shows in-frame clones only, minus some. This table has approximately 250,000 clones, 65% to 90% appearing once. The specimen was peripheral blood. The receptor source for this set is a woman in her forties or fifties with acute or convalescent COVID-19. The CDR3 runs from the conserved cysteine through the conserved F or W. The order of the fields is D gene, J gene, CDR3 length, V gene, clone size, CDR3 DNA, CDR3 protein. The D gene is left open where the match is weak. Only some rows state a clone size, as once, few, many or a class for expanded clones.

>NA|TRBJ1-2|14|TRBV18|NA
TGTGCCAGCTCACCACCGTCTCGGGATTTGGGCTACACCTTC
CASSPPSRDLGYTF
>NA|TRBJ1-1|14|TRBV19|NA
TGTGCCAGTAGTCTTCGGACAGCAAGGGACGAAGCTTTCTTT
CASSLRTARDEAFF
>NA|TRBJ2-1|15|TRBV4-2|NA
TGTGCCAGCAGGGCAGAGGCGCTGAATTACAATGAGCAGTTCTTC
CASRAEALNYNEQFF
>TRBD1|TRBJ1-6|14|TRBV5-1|NA
TGCGCCAGCAGCCCTCAGGGGGAATCGGCGCCCCTCCACTTT
CASSPQGESAPLHF
>NA|TRBJ2-2|15|TRBV5-1|NA
TGCGCCAGCAGCTTTACCCAGATGAACACCGGGGAGCTGTTTTTT
CASSFTQMNTGELFF
>NA|TRBJ2-1|13|TRBV30|NA
TGTGCCATCCAGGGATTATTAGTTAATGAGCAGTTCTTC
CAIQGLLVNEQFF
>TRBD2|TRBJ2-7|14|TRBV19|few
TGTGCCAGTAGCCCCCAAAGCGGGGACTACGAGCAGTACTTC
CASSPQSGDYEQYF
>NA|TRBJ1-1|14|TRBV7-2|NA
TGTGCCAGCAGCTTAGCAGGGGTGAACACTGAAGCTTTCTTT
CASSLAGVNTEAFF
>TRBD1|TRBJ1-2|15|TRBV2|NA
TGTGCCAGCAGCGGTACGAGGGACAGTCGCTATGGCTACACCTTC
CASSGTRDSRYGYTF
>NA|TRBJ1-3|14|TRBV7-6|NA
TGTGCCAGCAGCCTTCGACAGGATGGAAACACCATATATTTT
CASSLRQDGNTIYF
>NA|TRBJ2-3|13|TRBV4-3|NA
TGCGCCAGCAGCCAAGATAGGGGGAATACGCAGTATTTT
CASSQDRGNTQYF
>TRBD1|TRBJ1-4|13|TRBV29-1|NA
TGCAGCGTGACCGGGACAGGGAAGGAAAAACTGTTTTTT
CSVTGTGKEKLFF
>NA|TRBJ2-5|12|TRBV7-3|NA
TGTGCCAGCAGGGCGGGGGCCGGGACCCAGTACTTC
CASRAGAGTQYF
>NA|TRBJ1-1|13|TRBV19|NA
TGTGCCAGTAGTAGGGCGGGAAACACTGAAGCTTTCTTT
CASSRAGNTEAFF
>TRBD1|TRBJ1-2|15|TRBV4-2|NA
TGTGCCAGCAGCCGAGGGACAGGGGAAGACTATGGCTACACCTTC
CASSRGTGEDYGYTF
>TRBD2|TRBJ2-5|14|TRBV7-8|NA
TGTGCCAGCAGCTTAGAAATCGGGGGGGAGACCCAGTACTTC
CASSLEIGGETQYF
>TRBD1|TRBJ1-2|12|TRBV29-1|NA
TGCAGCGTTCAGACAGGGGGCTATGGCTACACCTTC
CSVQTGGYGYTF
>NA|TRBJ1-2|16|TRBV30|NA
TGTGCCTGGAGCACCCGAACCAGGGGAGATCGATATGGCTACACCTTC
CAWSTRTRGDRYGYTF